This paragraph covers one TCR beta chain sequence. A much larger clone is a single base away; this may be a read error. Each CDR3 protein gets one entry after TCRdb re-called the RACE reads with MiXCR. The sample records more than 80,000 distinct CDR3 sequences, roughly a tenth being singletons. The CDR3 totals 15 residues. V was pared by 3 bases and J by 5 bases, with 20 bases between. Germline V CDR1 and CDR2: DFQATT, SNEGSKA (reference sequence). The data belong to a study of human T cells and chemical hapten exposure. This sample's time point: pre-sensitization, week 0. As to treatment: therapeutic diphenylcyclopropenone sensitization with weekly scalp DPC. The donor pool consisted of alopecia patients aged 18 to 70 years, considered suitable for DPC.

This chain joins TRBV20-1 and TRBJ2-7; maybe TRBD1 (5 bases). The material was whole blood, obtained in connection with sensitization to the hapten diphenylcyclopropenone (DPC). This TCR came from a woman in her sixties or seventies with alopecia areata. Some clones in this sample may be carry-over from other donors' samples. Here the CDR3 DNA reads TGCAGTGCTAGTGATAGCCGGACACCCCTCCACGAGCAGTACTTC. It is translated as CSASDSRTPLHEQYF.